These 13 T cell receptor beta chains were all obtained from the same sample, sequenced in a study of T cells in Graves' hyperthyroidism and ophthalmopathy. Amplification targeted TCR beta CDR3 regions from RNA transcripts. During a first-round RT-PCR of the TCR CDR3, the HTBI primer set was used. TCRdb reprocessed the multiplex PCR reads with MiXCR, giving one entry per CDR3 protein. The data hold 350,000 to 400,000 distinct CDR3 sequences, with 19% observed a single time. The source material was blood. The receptors stem from a woman aged 18-29 years with Graves' hyperthyroidism.

V usage is TRBV5-1 and J usage is TRBJ2-5; 9 nucleotides agree with TRBD2. The trim removed 6 bases at V and 4 bases at J, leaving 7 bases unmatched. This CDR3 has 14 residues. Germline V lookup: CDR1 SGHRS, CDR2 YFSETQ. CDR3 sequence: CASTASGERETQYF. CDR3 nucleotide sequence: TGCGCCAGCACCGCTAGCGGGGAAAGAGAGACCCAGTACTTC.

This clonotype showed up many times. The chain is built from TRBV7-2 and TRBJ2-5, with unresolved D. The CDR3 spans 14 residues. CDR1 SGHTA and CDR2 FQGNSA come from the germline V gene. Trimming cost V 2 bases and J 2 bases, with 9 bases left between them. The CDR3 DNA reads as TGTGCCAGCAGCTTAACTCGCCCTCAAGAGACCCAGTACTTC. Residues: CASSLTRPQETQYF.

This clonotype occurred many times. The V and J genes are TRBV12-3 or TRBV12-4 and TRBJ1-2; weak D call: TRBD1 (6 bases). The CDR3 loop spans 15 amino acids. V shed 7 bases and J shed 3 bases, with 18 bases lying between them. CDR3 bases: TGTGCCAGCACACAAGCCGGGAACAGGGACTATGGCTACACCTTC. It codes for CASTQAGNRDYGYTF.

There are many counts of this clonotype. The chain combines TRBV27 with TRBJ2-5; 8 bases map to TRBD2. Per the germline V gene, CDR1 is MNHEY and CDR2 is SMNVEV (reference sequence). V lost 5 bases and J lost 7; bases outside the gene matches: 6. The CDR3 loop spans 13 amino acids. CDR3 region: CASSPAGGGTQYF. The CDR3 nucleotides are TGTGCCAGCAGTCCCGCGGGGGGTGGGACCCAGTACTTC.

This clonotype was counted at least ten times. The chain is built from TRBV27 and TRBJ2-7; the D call may be TRBD1 or TRBD2 (5 bases each). There are 14 residues in the CDR3. CDR1 and CDR2 from the germline V gene are MNHEY and SMNVEV (reference sequence). The V end was cut by 8 bases, the J end by 2 bases, with 16 bases between. DNA for the CDR3: TGTGCCAGCCGACAGTACAGCGGAACCTACGAGCAGTACTTC. It encodes CASRQYSGTYEQYF.

For this clonotype: This may be a read error, as it is one base from a much larger clone. The chain links TRBV20-1 to TRBJ2-7, with a weak D call TRBD2 (6 bases). The CDR3 runs 13 residues. CDR1 is DFQATT and CDR2 is SNEGSKA in the germline V gene (reference sequence). V shed 1 base and J shed 6 bases, with 13 bases lying between them. The CDR3 DNA is TGCAGTGCTAGAGGTCCTCGGGGGTCCGAGCAGTACTTC. Protein: CSARGPRGSEQYF.

This clonotype has ten or more counts. The chain joins TRBV2 to TRBJ1-5, with D unresolved. Deletions cut 4 bases from V and 6 bases from J, with 7 bases between. This CDR3 spans 12 amino acids. Germline lookup yields CDR1 SNHLY and CDR2 FYNNEI. The DNA of the CDR3 is TGTGCCAGCAGTGTGGGTGCTCAGCCCCAGCATTTT. Its translation is CASSVGAQPQHF.

Many counts were recorded for this clonotype. The V gene is TRBV6-1, the J gene TRBJ1-1; D call uncertain. The germline gives CDR1 MNHNS, CDR2 SASEGT. The length of the CDR3 is 13 residues. Trimming removed 6 bases from V and 3 bases from J, with 11 bases in between. CDR3 loop: CASRKVEDTEAFF. Here the CDR3 DNA reads TGTGCCAGCAGGAAGGTGGAGGACACTGAAGCTTTCTTT.

This clonotype was recorded at least ten times. This chain uses TRBV7-9 with TRBJ1-3; the D is unclear. Deletions cut 0 bases from V and 9 bases from J, with 12 bases between. Per germline, CDR1 SEHNR and CDR2 FQNEAQ (reference sequence). CDR3 length: 14 amino acids. The CDR3 DNA follows: TGTGCCAGCAGCTTAGCCACTTCCGAGGGCACCATATATTTT. It translates to CASSLATSEGTIYF.

This rearrangement joins TRBV6-1 to TRBJ2-2, with D perhaps being TRBD1 or TRBD2 (6 bases each). From germline, CDR1 is MNHNS and CDR2 SASEGT. The V and J ends lost 5 bases and 7 bases respectively, with 14 bases between them. The CDR3 covers 14 residues. The CDR3 bases are TGTGCCAGCAGTAATTACAGGGAGGTCGGGGAGCTGTTTTTT. This encodes CASSNYREVGELFF.

The sample holds many counts of this clonotype. The chain couples TRBV30 to TRBJ2-5; TRBD2 might be the D (6 bases). Trimming stripped 0 bases from V and 4 bases from J, with 15 bases between. The CDR3 loop spans 15 amino acids. The germline gives CDR1 GTSNPN, CDR2 SVGIG (reference sequence). CDR3 in DNA: TGTGCCTGGAGTGTCGGACCGCCCGGGGGAGAGACCCAGTACTTC. Amino acid sequence: CAWSVGPPGGETQYF.

As concerns this clonotype: A clone one base away is much larger, so this may be a read error. V gene TRBV6-1 combines with J gene TRBJ2-7; 14 bases are a match to TRBD2. There are 15 residues in the CDR3. CDR1 and CDR2 (germline): MNHNS, SASEGT. Trimming removed 5 bases from V and 3 bases from J; junction bases left unmatched: 3. As DNA, the CDR3 is TGTGCCAGCAGTACCGGGACTAGCGGGAGCTACGAGCAGTACTTC. Translating it yields CASSTGTSGSYEQYF.

This clonotype was detected ten times or more. The chain combines TRBV6-1 with TRBJ2-7; D gene uncertain. The CDR3 contains 16 residues. Per the germline V gene, CDR1 is MNHNS and CDR2 is SASEGT. Trimming stripped 1 base from V and 3 bases from J, with 16 bases between. DNA for the CDR3: TGTGCCAGCAGTGAAGTTCTCCCCCCAATGGGCTACGAGCAGTACTTC. Its protein is CASSEVLPPMGYEQYF.